The source of this TCR beta chain is a study of blood T cell repertoires in COVID-19. Clones were sequenced by immunoSEQ multiplex PCR, and TCRdb holds only the in-frame ones, with some missing. The table has just under 350,000 clones, 85% to 90% seen once; the top ten hold under 6.5%. Per germline, CDR1 MGHRA and CDR2 YSYEKL. CDR3 length: 16 amino acids. V trimming: 3 bases; J trimming: 2 bases; junction bases outside the gene matches: 5. This chain uses TRBV4-1 with TRBJ1-5; 9 bases map to TRBD1. This receptor was identified in a woman aged 50 to 65 with COVID-19, enrolled during active disease. Specimen: peripheral blood. CDR3 sequence (DNA): TGCGCCAGCAGCCACGAGGGACAGGGCCGCAATCAGCCCCAGCATTTT. It specifies CASSHEGQGRNQPQHF.